This TCR beta chain was observed in a study of control samples from healthy donors and cancer patients. Sequenced by immunoSEQ multiplex PCR; TCRdb stores in-frame clones only, minus some. The top ten clones hold around 3% of a sample with some 100,000 clones, roughly 90% of them seen once. The sequence derives from a human donor in good health. The donor label of this sample is uncertain. The sample comprised blood.

The CDR3: CASSEARRDQPQHF. The CDR3 DNA follows: TGTGCCAGCAGTGAAGCTCGGAGGGATCAGCCCCAGCATTTT. The chain has TRBV6-1 and TRBJ1-5; D is unclear. This CDR3 comprises 14 residues. V lost 0 bases, J lost 5 bases, and 8 bases lay in between. Germline V lookup: CDR1 MNHNS, CDR2 SASEGT.